The 16 T cell receptor beta chains given below trace back to one sample, sequenced in a study of CD4 T cells in relation to SARS-CoV-2 and coronaviruses (dated by TCRdb to 2020 to 2022). Their specific antigens are unknown. Library preparation employed the immunoSEQ multiplex PCR assay. Imported from immuneACCESS, the table was reduced by TCRdb to in-frame sequences with V and J called. These copies leave out some clones; in studies compared against another copy, an unresolved V gene accounts for under half, and the cause of the remainder is not known. The sample table lists tens of thousands of clones, approximately 86% of them with a count of one. Of the sample, more than 3.5% is held by the ten largest clones. Sample: naive CD4+ T cells from PBMCs, cultured in vitro. The label giving this sample's cell subset or site can be read as: naive CD4+ T cells isolated by negative enrichment. These receptors all stem from an adult with COVID-19.

This clone was detected once. This sequence joins TRBV9 and TRBJ2-1, with 7 bases fitting TRBD1. The CDR3 is 14 amino acids. The junction had 7 bases not matched to a gene; V was cut back by 0 bases and J by 10 bases. CDR1 SGDLS and CDR2 YYNGEE come from the germline V gene. The CDR3 reads CASSVGQGQTEQFF. The CDR3 DNA reads TGTGCCAGCAGCGTAGGGCAGGGACAGACGGAGCAGTTCTTC.

J is TRBJ1-1 and V is TRBV11-2, with 8 nucleotides matching TRBD1. The V gene's germline CDR1 is SGHAT and CDR2 FQNNGV. The CDR3 is made up of 15 amino acids. V shed 2 bases, J shed 3 bases, and the junction held 5 bases outside the gene matches. CDR3 nucleotide sequence: TGTGCCAGCAGCTTAAGGCGACAGGGGTACACTGAAGCTTTCTTT. As protein: CASSLRRQGYTEAFF.

This chain connects TRBV4-3 to TRBJ2-2; 9 nucleotides match TRBD1. Trimming cost V 4 bases and J 7 bases; bases outside gene matches: 7. Germline CDR1 and CDR2: LGHNA and YSLEER. The CDR3 covers 15 residues. The CDR3 nucleotides are TGCGCCAGCAGCCGAGGGGACAGGGAGGGCGGGGAGCTGTTTTTT. As protein: CASSRGDREGGELFF.

This chain links TRBV28 with TRBJ2-7; 8 bases align to TRBD2. The V and J ends lost 9 bases and 11 bases, in that order; junction bases with no gene match: 24. This CDR3 region has 16 residues. The germline gives CDR1 MDHEN, CDR2 SYDVKM. CDR3 residues: CASTIGGAELLRAEYF. CDR3 DNA sequence: TGTGCCAGTACCATCGGGGGGGCAGAGCTACTACGAGCGGAGTACTTC.

The chain couples TRBV19 to TRBJ1-6; D ambiguous. The CDR3 covers 15 residues. CDR1 is LNHDA, CDR2 SQIVND, per germline (reference sequence). V gave up 6 bases and J gave up 8 bases, with 17 bases separating them. CDR3 amino acids: CASRTADSPHSPLHF. The CDR3 DNA sequence: TGTGCCAGTAGAACGGCTGATAGCCCGCATTCACCCCTCCACTTT.

V and J are TRBV3-1 (or the pseudogene TRBV3-2) and TRBJ2-7, with TRBD2 as a possible D gene (7 bases). Germline V lookup: CDR1 LGHDT, CDR2 YNNKEL (reference sequence). The V and J ends lost 6 bases and 5 bases respectively, with 20 bases between them. The CDR3 covers 15 residues. The chain's CDR3 is CASSRWGRELNEQYF. CDR3 in DNA: TGTGCCAGCAGTCGGTGGGGGCGGGAGCTAAACGAGCAGTACTTC.

The chain uses TRBV10-2 and TRBJ2-3, with 8 bases fitting TRBD2. From germline, CDR1 is WSHSY and CDR2 SAAADI. After removal of 2 bases from V and 6 bases from J, the junction contained 4 bases not matched to a gene. CDR3 length: 14 residues. The CDR3 spells CASSERGGTDTQYF. CDR3 bases: TGCGCCAGCAGTGAGCGGGGGGGGACGGATACGCAGTATTTT.

This clone was picked up one time. This chain uses TRBV29-1 with TRBJ2-6; D possibly uses TRBD1 or TRBD2 (5 bases each). This CDR3 is 17 amino acids long. CDR1 and CDR2 from the germline V gene are SQVTM and ANQGSEA. V lost 6 bases and J lost 0, with 18 bases in between. The CDR3 reads CSVARGRDPSGANVLTF. The CDR3 coding sequence is TGCAGCGTCGCGAGGGGCCGGGACCCCTCTGGGGCCAACGTCCTGACTTTC.

CDR3 sequence reads: CASSLGGTGLDEQYF. The CDR3 DNA is TGCGCCAGCAGCTTGGGTGGGACAGGGTTGGACGAGCAGTACTTC. The chain links TRBV5-1 to TRBJ2-7; 9 bases are shared with TRBD1. Unmatched junction bases numbered 6, after V lost 0 bases and J lost 5 bases. CDR1 SGHRS and CDR2 YFSETQ come from the germline V gene. The CDR3 is 15 amino acids.

The rearrangement uses TRBV4-2 and TRBJ1-3, with TRBD1 as a possible D gene (5 bases). CDR3 length equals 15 residues. V lost 0 bases to trimming and J lost 2 bases, with 8 bases between them. Germline CDR1 reads LGHNA; CDR2 reads YNFKEQ. CDR3 loop: CASSQDGGAGNTIYF. DNA for the CDR3: TGTGCCAGCAGCCAAGATGGGGGAGCTGGAAACACCATATATTTT.

The rearrangement joins TRBV28 to TRBJ2-7; maybe TRBD2 (6 bases). The germline CDR1 and CDR2 sequences are MDHEN and SYDVKM. CDR3 size: 15 residues. The ends were cut back, 3 bases at V and 2 bases at J, with 14 bases in the middle. This chain's CDR3 is CASSLGGRGPYEQYF. CDR3 coding DNA: TGTGCCAGCAGTTTGGGGGGAAGGGGACCCTACGAGCAGTACTTC.

The DNA for the CDR3 is TGTGCCATCAGTGAGAGCGGGGGCAGGGGGACTGAAGCTTTCTTT. This codes for CAISESGGRGTEAFF. The chain has TRBV10-3 and TRBJ1-1, with 7 positions matching TRBD1. The V segment lost 2 bases and the J segment 5 bases; nucleotides outside the gene matches: 8. This CDR3 has 15 amino acids. Germline V gene data show CDR1 as ENHRY and CDR2 as SYGVKD.

The chain combines TRBV6-2 or TRBV6-3 with TRBJ2-1; 16 positions match TRBD2. The length of the CDR3 is 18 residues. Germline lookup yields CDR1 MNHEY and CDR2 SVGEGT. The J segment lost 9 bases and the V segment lost 3 bases, leaving 11 bases of the junction unmatched. The CDR3 region has the DNA TGTGCCAGCAGTTATGGGACTAGCGGGAGGGCCTGGTCCGTTGAGCAGTTCTTC. Translating gives CASSYGTSGRAWSVEQFF.

The chain recombines TRBV3-1 (or the pseudogene TRBV3-2) with TRBJ2-3; TRBD1 or TRBD2 may be the D gene (5 bases each). The CDR3 totals 13 residues. The V gene lost 8 bases and the J gene lost 3 bases, with 12 bases spanning the gap. Germline lookup yields CDR1 LGHDT and CDR2 YNNKEL (reference sequence). The CDR3 is CASPPGPTDTQYF. The CDR3 DNA reads TGTGCCAGCCCCCCGGGGCCGACAGATACGCAGTATTTT.

V usage is TRBV12-1 and J usage is TRBJ2-2. TRBV12-1 is a known pseudogene. This CDR3 has 16 residues. The CDR3 nucleotides are TGTGCCAGCAGCTTTGAGGGGGGAGTAGAGACCGGGGAGCTGTTTTTT. This translates into CASSFEGGVETGELFF.

This chain uses TRBV6-5 with TRBJ2-7; the match to TRBD1 covers 7 bases. With V trimmed by 6 bases and J by 4 bases, 6 bases remained unmatched. The CDR3 has 13 residues. Germline lookup yields CDR1 MNHEY and CDR2 SVGAGI. CDR3 coding DNA: TGTGCCAGCAGACCGGGACAGCGTTACGAGCAGTACTTC. Translation gives CASRPGQRYEQYF.